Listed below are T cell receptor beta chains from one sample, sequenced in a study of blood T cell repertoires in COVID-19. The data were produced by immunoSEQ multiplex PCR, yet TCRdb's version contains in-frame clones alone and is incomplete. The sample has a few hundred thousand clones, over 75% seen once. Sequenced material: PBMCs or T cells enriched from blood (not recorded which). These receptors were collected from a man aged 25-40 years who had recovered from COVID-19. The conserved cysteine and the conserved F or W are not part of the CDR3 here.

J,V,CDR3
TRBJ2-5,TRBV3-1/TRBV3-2,ASSQDPGQGTETQY
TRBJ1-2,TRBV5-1,ASSLGQVLNYGYT
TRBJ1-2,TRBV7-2,ASSLSDLYFSGYT
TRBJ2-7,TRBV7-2,ASSLGGGDEQY
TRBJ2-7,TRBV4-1,ASSQAPGNLRGEQY
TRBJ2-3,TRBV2,ASKEEDTQY
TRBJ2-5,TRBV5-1,ASSRSTGTGGLETQY
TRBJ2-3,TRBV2,ASSGFTSGGAWQNADTQY
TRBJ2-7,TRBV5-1,ASSSGQVSYEQY
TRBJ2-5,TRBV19,ASSVTWGGVETQY
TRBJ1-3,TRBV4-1,ASSHVGTGNTIY
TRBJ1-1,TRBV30,AWSENPSEAF
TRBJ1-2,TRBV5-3,ARSFLYPGQGRGNGYT
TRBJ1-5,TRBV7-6,ASSSGQGNQPQH
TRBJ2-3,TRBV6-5,ASSSQGQTDTQY
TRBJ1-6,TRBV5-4,ASSSGGWLYNSPLH
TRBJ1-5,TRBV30,AWSSQSGNQPQH
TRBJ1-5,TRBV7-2,ASSLVAGVNQPQH
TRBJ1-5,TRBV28,ASRSPGGSQPQH
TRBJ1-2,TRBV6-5,ASSPTGVDGYT
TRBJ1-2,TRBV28,ASTITPGGNYGYT
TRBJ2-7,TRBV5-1,ASSTSGGPYEQY
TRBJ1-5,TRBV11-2,ASSTTGSVNQPQH
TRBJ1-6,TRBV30,AWKPIQGASSPLH
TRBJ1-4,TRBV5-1,ASSTDSNEKLF
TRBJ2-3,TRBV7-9,ASSLTSGGDTQY
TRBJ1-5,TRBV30,AWSHRGNQPQH
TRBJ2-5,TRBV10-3,AISDGQGQETQY
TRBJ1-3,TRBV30,AWNLQGAGNTIY
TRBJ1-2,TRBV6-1,ASSEGDRSRYT